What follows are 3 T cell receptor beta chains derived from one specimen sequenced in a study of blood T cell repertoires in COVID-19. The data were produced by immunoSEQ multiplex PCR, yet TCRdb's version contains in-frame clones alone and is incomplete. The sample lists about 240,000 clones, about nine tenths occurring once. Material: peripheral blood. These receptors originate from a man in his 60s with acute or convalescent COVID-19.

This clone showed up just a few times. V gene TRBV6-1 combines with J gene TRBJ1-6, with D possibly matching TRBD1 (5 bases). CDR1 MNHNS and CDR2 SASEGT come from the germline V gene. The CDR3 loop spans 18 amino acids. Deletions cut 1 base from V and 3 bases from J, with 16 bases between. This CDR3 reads CASSEDKAGGHYNSPLHF. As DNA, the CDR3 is TGTGCCAGCAGTGAAGACAAGGCAGGTGGACACTATAATTCACCCCTCCACTTT.

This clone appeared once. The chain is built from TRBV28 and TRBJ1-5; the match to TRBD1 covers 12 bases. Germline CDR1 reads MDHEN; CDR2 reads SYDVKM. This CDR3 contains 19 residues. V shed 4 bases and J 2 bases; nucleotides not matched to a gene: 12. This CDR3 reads CASSSSGTGGLVGNQPQHF. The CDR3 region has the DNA TGTGCCAGCAGTTCCTCCGGGACAGGGGGCTTGGTGGGCAATCAGCCCCAGCATTTT.

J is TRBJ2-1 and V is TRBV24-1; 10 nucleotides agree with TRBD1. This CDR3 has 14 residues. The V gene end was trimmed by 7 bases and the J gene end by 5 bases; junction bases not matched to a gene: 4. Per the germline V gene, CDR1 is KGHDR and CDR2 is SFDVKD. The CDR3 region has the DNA TGTGCCACCAGGAAGGGACAGGGGAACAATGAGCAGTTCTTC. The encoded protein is CATRKGQGNNEQFF.